The 13 T cell receptor beta chains given below trace back to one sample, sequenced in a study of shared clonotypes between healthy human individuals. Naive CD8 cells lacked CD45RO and underwent positive selection for CCR7, leaving out terminally differentiated effector memory CD45RA+ cells. The protocol was immunoSEQ multiplex PCR, while the TCRdb copy is restricted to in-frame clones and leaves out a portion. Of about 580,000 clones in the sample, roughly 98% were seen once. The sample consisted of naive CD8+ T cells sorted from blood. These receptors were obtained from a man aged 30 to 45 in good health.

This chain joins TRBV27 and TRBJ2-2; the D gene is possibly TRBD1 (5 bases). This CDR3 is 16 amino acids long. Germline V CDR1 and CDR2: MNHEY, SMNVEV (reference sequence). Between the trimmed V and J ends, which lost 4 bases and 5 bases, there was a span of 17 bases. The CDR3 sequence is CASSSGPYKGTGELFF. CDR3 coding DNA: TGTGCCAGCAGTTCAGGGCCTTATAAGGGTACCGGGGAGCTGTTTTTT.

The chain carries TRBV6-5 and TRBJ1-1; TRBD1 is a possible D gene (5 bases). This CDR3 contains 13 residues. The ends were cut back, 8 bases at V and 7 bases at J, with 17 bases in the middle. Germline lookup yields CDR1 MNHEY and CDR2 SVGAGI. CDR3 DNA sequence: TGTGCCAGCGGCGCTGGGGGGGTGAGTGAAGCTTTCTTT. It codes for CASGAGGVSEAFF.

The chain uses TRBV29-1 and TRBJ2-7, with 9 bases identical to TRBD1. The germline V gene has CDR1 SQVTM and CDR2 ANQGSEA. This CDR3 is 13 amino acids long. V lost 7 bases and J lost 4; bases outside the gene matches: 8. The CDR3 here is CSGRTGDSYEQYF. In DNA form, the CDR3 reads TGCAGCGGGCGGACAGGGGACTCATACGAGCAGTACTTC.

The V and J genes are TRBV11-3 and TRBJ2-7, with D perhaps TRBD1 or TRBD2 (5 bases each). The CDR3 consists of 12 residues. Deletions cut 5 bases from V and 6 bases from J, with 11 bases between. Germline V gene data show CDR1 as SGHNT and CDR2 as YENEEA. The chain's CDR3 is CASSRGRSEQYF. DNA of the CDR3: TGTGCCAGCAGCCGGGGACGGTCCGAGCAGTACTTC.

The V gene is TRBV4-1, the J gene TRBJ2-3; TRBD2 might be the D (6 bases). V gave up 0 bases and J gave up 5 bases, with 12 bases separating them. The CDR3 is 15 amino acids. Germline CDR1 and CDR2: MGHRA and YSYEKL. The CDR3 spells CASSQDQTGEDTQYF. Here the CDR3 DNA reads TGCGCCAGCAGCCAAGATCAGACGGGAGAAGATACGCAGTATTTT.

The chain links TRBV7-2 to TRBJ2-2; 15 bases map to TRBD2. V lost 5 bases and J lost 7; bases outside the gene matches: 5. Germline CDR1 and CDR2: SGHTA and FQGNSA. This CDR3 spans 16 amino acids. The CDR3 bases are TGTGCCAGCAGCCCGGGACTAGCGGGAGGAGACGGGGAGCTGTTTTTT. Translation gives CASSPGLAGGDGELFF. The whole variable domain, filled in from reference TRBV7-2 and TRBJ2-2, reads GAGVSQSPSNKVTEKGKDVELRCDPISGHTALYWYRQSLGQGLEFLIYFQGNSAPDKSGLPSDRFSAERTGGSVSTLTIQRTQQEDSAVYLCASSPGLAGGDGELFFGEGSRLTVL.

The chain employs TRBV6-6 and TRBJ2-1; weak D call: TRBD2 (5 bases). Trimming left V 7 bases short and J 6 bases short, with 19 bases between. This CDR3 is 15 amino acids long. CDR1 is MNHNY, CDR2 SVGAGI, per germline (reference sequence). This CDR3 is CASTPTPGNPNEQFF. The DNA for the CDR3 is TGTGCCAGCACCCCTACTCCGGGAAACCCCAATGAGCAGTTCTTC.

CDR3 nucleotides: TGCGCCAGCAGCCCCGGGACTAGCACCTACAATGAGCAGTTCTTC. Its translation: CASSPGTSTYNEQFF. The chain recombines TRBV5-1 with TRBJ2-1, with 9 bases fitting TRBD2. The CDR3 covers 15 residues. Germline V gene sequence: CDR1 SGHRS, CDR2 YFSETQ. Losses at the gene ends were 4 bases for V and 2 bases for J; bases not matched to a gene: 4. The complete variable domain, with remaining parts taken from reference TRBV5-1 and TRBJ2-1, reads KAGVTQTPRYLIKTRGQQVTLSCSPISGHRSVSWYQQTPGQGLQFLFEYFSETQRNKGNFPGRFSGRQFSNSRSEMNVSTLELGDSALYLCASSPGTSTYNEQFFGPGTRLTVL.

This CDR3 is CSVARQVPYNEQFF. The CDR3 DNA is TGCAGCGTGGCGCGACAGGTTCCTTACAATGAGCAGTTCTTC. This chain connects TRBV29-1 to TRBJ2-1, with D tentatively TRBD1 (6 bases). The CDR3 runs 14 residues. Trimming left V 6 bases short and J 4 bases short, with 16 bases between. Germline CDR1 is SQVTM and CDR2 is ANQGSEA.

The chain carries TRBV10-2 and TRBJ2-7, with 12 bases lining up with TRBD2. The CDR3 runs to 16 residues. V shed 5 bases and J 0 bases; nucleotides not matched to a gene: 5. Germline CDR1 and CDR2: WSHSY and SAAADI. CDR3 protein: CASSQTSGRSSYEQYF. As DNA, the CDR3 is TGCGCCAGCAGTCAGACTAGCGGGAGAAGCTCCTACGAGCAGTACTTC.

This chain uses TRBV29-1 with TRBJ1-1, with D tentatively TRBD1 (5 bases). Between the trimmed V and J ends, which lost 6 bases and 10 bases, there was a span of 21 bases. The CDR3 consists of 13 residues. The germline CDR1 and CDR2 sequences are SQVTM and ANQGSEA. CDR3 region: CSVLPAGQPGAFF. The DNA for the CDR3 is TGCAGCGTCCTACCCGCCGGACAACCAGGAGCTTTCTTT.

V gene TRBV28 combines with J gene TRBJ1-4; D might be TRBD1 (5 bases). The CDR3 runs to 15 residues. Germline CDR1 MDHEN, CDR2 SYDVKM. V was clipped by 6 bases and J by 0 bases, with 11 bases between them. The CDR3 DNA sequence: TGTGCCAGCAGAAAGGACACTTCAACTAATGAAAAACTGTTTTTT. Protein sequence: CASRKDTSTNEKLFF. The full variable domain, rest sourced from reference TRBV28 and TRBJ1-4, is DVKVTQSSRYLVKRTGEKVFLECVQDMDHENMFWYRQDPGLGLRLIYFSYDVKMKEKGDIPEGYSVSREKKERFSLILESASTNQTSMYLCASRKDTSTNEKLFFGSGTQLSVL.

This rearrangement joins TRBV27 to TRBJ2-1; D unclear. V dropped 4 bases and J dropped 7 bases, with 14 bases sitting between them. Per germline, CDR1 MNHEY and CDR2 SMNVEV (reference sequence). This CDR3 region has 14 residues. CDR3 sequence (DNA): TGTGCCAGCAGTTATGGAGCTAGGAAGAATGAGCAGTTCTTC. It specifies CASSYGARKNEQFF.